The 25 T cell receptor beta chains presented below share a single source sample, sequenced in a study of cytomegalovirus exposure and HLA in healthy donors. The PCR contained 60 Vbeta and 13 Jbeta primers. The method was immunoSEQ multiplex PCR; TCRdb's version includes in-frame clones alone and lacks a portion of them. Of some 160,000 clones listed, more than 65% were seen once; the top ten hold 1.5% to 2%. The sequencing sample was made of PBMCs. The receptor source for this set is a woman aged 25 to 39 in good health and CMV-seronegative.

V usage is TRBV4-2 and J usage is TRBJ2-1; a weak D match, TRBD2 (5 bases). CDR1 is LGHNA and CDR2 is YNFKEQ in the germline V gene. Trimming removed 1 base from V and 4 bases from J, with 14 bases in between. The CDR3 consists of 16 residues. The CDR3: CASSQVLLETYNEQFF. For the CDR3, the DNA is TGTGCCAGCAGCCAAGTGTTACTAGAAACTTACAATGAGCAGTTCTTC.

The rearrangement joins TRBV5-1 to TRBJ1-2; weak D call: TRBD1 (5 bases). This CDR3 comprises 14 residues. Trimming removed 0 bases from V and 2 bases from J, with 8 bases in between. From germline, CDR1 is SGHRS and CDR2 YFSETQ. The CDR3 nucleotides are TGCGCCAGCAGCTTGGGACAGAGAAACTATGGCTACACCTTC. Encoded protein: CASSLGQRNYGYTF.

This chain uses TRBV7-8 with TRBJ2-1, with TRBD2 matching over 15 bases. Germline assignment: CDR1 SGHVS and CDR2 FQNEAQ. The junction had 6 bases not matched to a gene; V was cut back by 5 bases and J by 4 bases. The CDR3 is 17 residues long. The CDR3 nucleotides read TGTGCCAGCAGCCCTGGACTAGCGGGGGGGCAGTACAATGAGCAGTTCTTC. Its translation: CASSPGLAGGQYNEQFF.

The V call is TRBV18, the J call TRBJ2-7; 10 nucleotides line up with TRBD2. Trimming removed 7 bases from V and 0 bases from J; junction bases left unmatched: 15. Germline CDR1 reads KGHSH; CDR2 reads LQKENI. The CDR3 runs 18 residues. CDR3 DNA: TGTGCCAGCTTTCCGAGGGCTAGCGGGAGTTTCCCCTCCTACGAGCAGTACTTC. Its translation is CASFPRASGSFPSYEQYF.

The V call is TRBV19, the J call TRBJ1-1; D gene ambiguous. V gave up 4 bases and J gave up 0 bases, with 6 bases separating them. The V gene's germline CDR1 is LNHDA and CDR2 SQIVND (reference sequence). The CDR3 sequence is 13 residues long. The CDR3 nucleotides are TGTGCCAGTAGTACAGGTTTGAACACTGAAGCTTTCTTT. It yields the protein CASSTGLNTEAFF.

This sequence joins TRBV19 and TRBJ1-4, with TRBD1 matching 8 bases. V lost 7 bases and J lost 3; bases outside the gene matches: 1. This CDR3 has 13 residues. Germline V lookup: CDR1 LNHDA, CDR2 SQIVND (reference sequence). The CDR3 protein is CASMDRANEKLFF. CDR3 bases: TGTGCCAGTATGGACAGGGCTAATGAAAAACTGTTTTTT.

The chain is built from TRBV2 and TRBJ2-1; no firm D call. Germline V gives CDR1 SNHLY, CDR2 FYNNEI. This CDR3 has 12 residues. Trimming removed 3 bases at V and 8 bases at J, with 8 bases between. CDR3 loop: CASSDDWDEQFF. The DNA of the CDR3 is TGTGCCAGCAGTGATGACTGGGATGAGCAGTTCTTC.

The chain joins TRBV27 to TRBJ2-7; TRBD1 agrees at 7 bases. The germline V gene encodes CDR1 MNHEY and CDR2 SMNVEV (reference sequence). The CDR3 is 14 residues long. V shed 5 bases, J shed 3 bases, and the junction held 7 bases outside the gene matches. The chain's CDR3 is CASSPGTAFYEQYF. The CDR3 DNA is TGTGCCAGCAGTCCCGGGACAGCTTTCTACGAGCAGTACTTC.

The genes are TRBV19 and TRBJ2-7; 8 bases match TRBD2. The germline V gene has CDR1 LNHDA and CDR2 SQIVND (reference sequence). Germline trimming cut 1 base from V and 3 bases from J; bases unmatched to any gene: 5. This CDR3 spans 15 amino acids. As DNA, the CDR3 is TGTGCCAGTAGTATAGGAATGGGACTAGACTACGAGCAGTACTTC. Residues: CASSIGMGLDYEQYF.

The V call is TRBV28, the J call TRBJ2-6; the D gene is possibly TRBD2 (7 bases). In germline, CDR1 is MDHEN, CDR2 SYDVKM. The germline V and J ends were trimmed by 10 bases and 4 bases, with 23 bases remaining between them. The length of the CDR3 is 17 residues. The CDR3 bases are TGTGCCACCTCAGCCAAACAGGGAGGGCTCGGGGCCAACGTCCTGACTTTC. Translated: CATSAKQGGLGANVLTF.

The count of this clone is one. Written as DNA, the CDR3 is TGTGCCAGCAGCCCCAGGCGGGACTTTCTCTACGAGCAGTACTTC. Its translation is CASSPRRDFLYEQYF. The V call is TRBV9, the J call TRBJ2-7, with D tentatively TRBD2 (6 bases). The CDR3 spans 15 residues. With 4 bases removed from V and 3 bases from J, the gap between germline ends came to 17 bases. The germline gives CDR1 SGDLS, CDR2 YYNGEE.

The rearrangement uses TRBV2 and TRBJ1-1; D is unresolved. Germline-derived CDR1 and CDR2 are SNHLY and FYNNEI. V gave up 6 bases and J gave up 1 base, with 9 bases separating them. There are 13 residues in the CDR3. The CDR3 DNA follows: TGTGCCAGCAGGTGGCAGAAGAACACTGAAGCTTTCTTT. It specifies CASRWQKNTEAFF.

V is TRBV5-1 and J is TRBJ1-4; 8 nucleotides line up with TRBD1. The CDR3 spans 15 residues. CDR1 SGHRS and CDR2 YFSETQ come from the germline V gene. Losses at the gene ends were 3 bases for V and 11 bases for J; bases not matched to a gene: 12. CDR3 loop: CASSSPGSGGAKLFF. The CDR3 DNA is TGCGCCAGCAGCTCCCCGGGGTCAGGGGGCGCGAAACTGTTTTTT.

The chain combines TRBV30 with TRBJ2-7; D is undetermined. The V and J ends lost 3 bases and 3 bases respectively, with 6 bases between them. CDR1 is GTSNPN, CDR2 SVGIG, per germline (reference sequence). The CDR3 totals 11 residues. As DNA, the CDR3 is TGTGCCTGGAGCTTTAGCTACGAGCAGTACTTC. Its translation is CAWSFSYEQYF.

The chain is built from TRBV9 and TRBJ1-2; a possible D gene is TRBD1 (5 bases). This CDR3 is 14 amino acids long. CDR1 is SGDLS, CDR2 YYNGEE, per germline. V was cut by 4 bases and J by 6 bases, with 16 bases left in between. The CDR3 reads CASSLNRGRNGYTF. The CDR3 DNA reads TGTGCCAGCAGCCTGAATCGGGGGAGGAATGGCTACACCTTC.

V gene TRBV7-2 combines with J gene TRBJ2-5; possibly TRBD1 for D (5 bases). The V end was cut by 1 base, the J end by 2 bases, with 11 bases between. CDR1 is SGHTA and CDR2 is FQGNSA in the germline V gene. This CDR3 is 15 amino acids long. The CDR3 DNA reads TGTGCCAGCAGCTTAGGGGGCCGGGTTCAAGAGACCCAGTACTTC. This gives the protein CASSLGGRVQETQYF.

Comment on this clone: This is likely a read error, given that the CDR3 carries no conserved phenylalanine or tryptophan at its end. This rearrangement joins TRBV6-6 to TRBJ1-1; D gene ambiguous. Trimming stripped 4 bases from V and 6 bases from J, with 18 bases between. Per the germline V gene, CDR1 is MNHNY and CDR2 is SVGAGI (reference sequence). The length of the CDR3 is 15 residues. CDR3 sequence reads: CASSLTPFRVAEAFL. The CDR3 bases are TGTGCCAGCAGTTTGACTCCTTTTCGGGTCGCTGAAGCTTTCCTT.

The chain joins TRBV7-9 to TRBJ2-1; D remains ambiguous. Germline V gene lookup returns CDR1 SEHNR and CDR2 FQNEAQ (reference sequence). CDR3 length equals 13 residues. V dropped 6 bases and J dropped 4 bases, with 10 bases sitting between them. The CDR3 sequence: CASSRPEYNEQFF. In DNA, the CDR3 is TGTGCCAGCAGTAGACCGGAGTACAATGAGCAGTTCTTC.

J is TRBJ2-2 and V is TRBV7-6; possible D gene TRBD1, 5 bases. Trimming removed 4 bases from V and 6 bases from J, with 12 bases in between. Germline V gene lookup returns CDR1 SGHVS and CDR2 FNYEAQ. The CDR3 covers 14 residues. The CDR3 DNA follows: TGTGCCAGCAGCTCCCTAGACAGACCCGGGGAGCTGTTTTTT. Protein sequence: CASSSLDRPGELFF.

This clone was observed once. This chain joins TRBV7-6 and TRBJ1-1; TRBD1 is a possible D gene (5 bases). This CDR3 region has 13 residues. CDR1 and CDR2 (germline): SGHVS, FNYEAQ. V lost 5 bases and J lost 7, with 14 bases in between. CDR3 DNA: TGTGCCAGCAGCAACCACAGGTCACATGAAGCTTTCTTT. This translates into CASSNHRSHEAFF.

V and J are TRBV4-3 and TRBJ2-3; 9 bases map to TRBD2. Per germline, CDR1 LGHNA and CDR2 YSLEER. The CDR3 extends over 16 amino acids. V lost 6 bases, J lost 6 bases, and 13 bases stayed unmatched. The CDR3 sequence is CASSRAGGFNGDTQYF. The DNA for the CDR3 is TGCGCCAGCAGTCGGGCGGGAGGGTTCAATGGGGATACGCAGTATTTT.

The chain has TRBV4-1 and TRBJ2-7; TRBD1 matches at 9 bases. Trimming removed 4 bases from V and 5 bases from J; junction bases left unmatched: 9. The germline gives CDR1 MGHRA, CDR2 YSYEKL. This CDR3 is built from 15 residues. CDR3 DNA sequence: TGCGCCAGCAGCCTTTTTCCGGGACAGGGCGACGAGCAGTACTTC. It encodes CASSLFPGQGDEQYF.

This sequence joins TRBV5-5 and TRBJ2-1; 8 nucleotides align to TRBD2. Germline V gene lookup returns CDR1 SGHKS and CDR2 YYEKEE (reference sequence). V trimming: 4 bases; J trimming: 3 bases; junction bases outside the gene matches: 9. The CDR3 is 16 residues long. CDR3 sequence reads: CASSDLSAGGYNEQFF. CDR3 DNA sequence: TGTGCCAGCAGCGACCTCTCCGCGGGGGGCTACAATGAGCAGTTCTTC.

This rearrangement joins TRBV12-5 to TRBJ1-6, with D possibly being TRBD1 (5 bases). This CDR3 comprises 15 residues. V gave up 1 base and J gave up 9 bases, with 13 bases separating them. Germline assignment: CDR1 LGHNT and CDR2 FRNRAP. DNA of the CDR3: TGTGCTAGTGGTTTGGATAACAGGCAGGGTTCACCCCTCCACTTT. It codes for CASGLDNRQGSPLHF. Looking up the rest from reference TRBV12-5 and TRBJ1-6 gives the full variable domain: DARVTQTPRHKVTEMGQEVTMRCQPILGHNTVFWYRQTMMQGLELLAYFRNRAPLDDSGMPKDRFSAEMPDATLATLKIQPSEPRDSAVYFCASGLDNRQGSPLHFGNGTRLTVT.

The CDR3, as DNA: TGTGCCAGCAGCGTCAACTCCGGGGATACGCAGTATTTT. Translating it yields CASSVNSGDTQYF. V is TRBV9 and J is TRBJ2-3; D ambiguous. Germline V CDR1 and CDR2: SGDLS, YYNGEE. This CDR3 has 13 residues. Trimming removed 2 bases from V and 6 bases from J, with 10 bases in between.